The subject of this entry is one T cell receptor beta chain. Its antigen is unknown. One junction end does not reproduce the germline sequence, and a read error may be involved. This record comes from a study of tumor and adjacent non-tumor tissue in lung cancer. Study context: The cohort had approximately 12 adenocarcinoma, a couple of squamous cell and 1 small cell patients.

Study-wide findings and caveats: Significantly higher TCR diversity was found in tumor than normal lung.

RNA was extracted from bulk tissue without any cell sorting. The library came from three nested PCR rounds adapted from ARM-PCR protocols. TCRdb itself ran the multiplex PCR reads through MiXCR, one entry per CDR3 protein. The table shows about 75,000 distinct CDR3 sequences, with around 74% occurring only once. This CDR3 contains 15 residues. The germline V gene has CDR1 ENHRY and CDR2 SYGVKD. The chain is built from TRBV10-3 and TRBJ1-1, with a possible D match to TRBD1 (5 bases). This receptor was obtained from a woman aged 45 to 65 with non-small cell lung cancer. Sequenced material: lung tumor tissue. In nucleotides, the CDR3 is TGTGCCATCAGTGAGTCGTCCAAGGAGGACACTGAAGTTTTCTTT. Translating it yields CAISESSKEDTEVFF.